This T cell receptor (beta chain) was found in a study of blood T cell repertoires in COVID-19 (dated by TCRdb to about 2020). For the wider study: Samples covering the acute and convalescent phases of COVID-19 were provided by collaborators in the United States, Italy and Spain. The samples were drawn from the first 160 participants of the ongoing ImmuneRACE study and from roughly 1,300 subjects provided by 6 global collaborators. The repertoires were made available in a free public database intended to serve as a resource for research on the immune response to SARS-CoV-2. Deeply sampled blood TCRbeta repertoires from subjects exposed to, actively infected with, or recovered from COVID-19 were included in the dataset. HLA class I and class II types, where available, came from metadata supplied by the sample provider rather than from assay-based typing. The sample metadata nearly always contained a de-identified subject ID, COVID-19 status, age in years and sex. The prospective study material was composed of cDNA or gDNA derived from T cells, B-cell-depleted T cells, or PBMCs. General conclusions and limits of the study: Clinical and demographic metadata were provided uncurated, with the amount varying by source and participant.

Collaborating institutions collected whole blood in K2EDTA tubes following their own protocols. Collaborator samples were shipped for TCRbeta analysis as frozen whole blood, isolated PBMCs, or DNA extracted from either sample type. Inclusive of the bounding cysteine and phenylalanine, the CDR3 is 15 residues long. Only the CDR3 portion is preserved as DNA: 45 bases, with reading frame beginning at the first base. Relative to germline, V is 3 bases shorter and J is 8 bases shorter, with 16 bases between their ends. From the germline V gene, CDR1 is ENHRY and CDR2 is SYGVKD. To note about this clone: Its binding antigen is unknown. The record has no base qualities; no much larger clone is one base away.

The immunoSEQ Assay, a bias-controlled multiplex PCR, was used to amplify TCRbeta CDR3 regions from genomic DNA. Turning to the authors' computational methods: Within the assay, amplification of reference gene primers was used to estimate how many nucleated cells each sample contained. To quantify the absolute abundance of each unique TCRbeta CDR3 rearrangement, sequence reads were collapsed and filtered. For each sample, productive Simpson clonality was calculated as the square root of Simpson's diversity index over productive rearrangements. The table was pulled from immuneACCESS by TCRdb, which kept in-frame rearrangements only. Such tables lose some clones; where checked, under half of the loss comes from unresolved V genes, and the rest has no known cause. V, J and clone size were drawn from that table, and D and trimming were deduced from the DNA. The sample table holds around 40,000 clones, of which roughly 78% were seen once. The ten most abundant clones make up more than 20% of the sample.

The sample comprised peripheral blood. The clonotype comes from a man between 65 and 80 years old with acute or convalescent COVID-19. Recombination linked TRBV10-3 to TRBJ1-4; the D region possibly corresponds to TRBD1 (5 bases align). CDR3 reads: CAISEGVQGTEKLFF. The DNA is TGTGCCATCAGTGAAGGGGTGCAGGGTACAGAAAAACTGTTTTTT.